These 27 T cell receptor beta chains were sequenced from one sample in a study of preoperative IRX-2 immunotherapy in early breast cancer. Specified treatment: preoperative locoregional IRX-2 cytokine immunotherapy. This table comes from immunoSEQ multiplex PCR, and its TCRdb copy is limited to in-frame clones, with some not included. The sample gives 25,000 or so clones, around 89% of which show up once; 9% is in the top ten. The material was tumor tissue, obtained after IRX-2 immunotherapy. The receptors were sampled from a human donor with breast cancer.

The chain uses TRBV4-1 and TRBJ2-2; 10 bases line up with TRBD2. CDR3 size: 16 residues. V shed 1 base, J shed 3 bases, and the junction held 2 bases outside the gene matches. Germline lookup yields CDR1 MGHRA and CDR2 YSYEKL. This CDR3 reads CASSQVLAGDTGELFF. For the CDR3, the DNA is TGCGCCAGCAGCCAAGTGCTAGCGGGGGACACCGGGGAGCTGTTTTTT.

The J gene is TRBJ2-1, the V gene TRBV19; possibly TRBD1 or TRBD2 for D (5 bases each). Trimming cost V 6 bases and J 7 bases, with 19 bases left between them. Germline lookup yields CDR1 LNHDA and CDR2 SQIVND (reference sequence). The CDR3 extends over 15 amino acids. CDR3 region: CASRVRDGPYNEQFF. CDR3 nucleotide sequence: TGTGCCAGTAGAGTCCGGGACGGCCCGTATAATGAGCAGTTCTTC. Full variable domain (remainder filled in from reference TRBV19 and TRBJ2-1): DGGITQSPKYLFRKEGQNVTLSCEQNLNHDAMYWYRQDPGQGLRLIYYSQIVNDFQKGDIAEGYSVSREKKESFPLTVTSAQKNPTAFYLCASRVRDGPYNEQFFGPGTRLTVL.

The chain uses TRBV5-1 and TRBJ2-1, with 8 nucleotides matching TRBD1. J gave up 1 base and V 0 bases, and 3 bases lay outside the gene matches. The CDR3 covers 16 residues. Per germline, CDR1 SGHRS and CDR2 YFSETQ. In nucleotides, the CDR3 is TGCGCCAGCAGCTTGGGGGGGACAGGATCCTACAATGAGCAGTTCTTC. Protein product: CASSLGGTGSYNEQFF.

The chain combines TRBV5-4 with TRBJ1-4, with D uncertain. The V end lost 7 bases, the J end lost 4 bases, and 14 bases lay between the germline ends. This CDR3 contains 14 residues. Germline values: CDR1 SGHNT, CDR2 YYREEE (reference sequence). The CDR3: CASGEAGRNEKLFF. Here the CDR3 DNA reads TGTGCCAGCGGGGAGGCAGGCCGTAATGAAAAACTGTTTTTT.

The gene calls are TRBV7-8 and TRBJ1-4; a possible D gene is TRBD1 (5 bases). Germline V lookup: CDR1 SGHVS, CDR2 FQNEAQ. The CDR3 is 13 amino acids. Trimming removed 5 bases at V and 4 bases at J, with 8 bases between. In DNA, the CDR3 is TGTGCCAGCAGCATAGGGGTTAATGAAAAACTGTTTTTT. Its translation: CASSIGVNEKLFF.

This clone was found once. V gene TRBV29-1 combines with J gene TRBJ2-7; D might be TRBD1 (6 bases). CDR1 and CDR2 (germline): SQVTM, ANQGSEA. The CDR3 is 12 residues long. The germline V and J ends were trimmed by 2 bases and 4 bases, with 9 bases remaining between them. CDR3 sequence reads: CSVERDKYEQYF. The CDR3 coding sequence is TGCAGCGTTGAAAGGGACAAGTACGAGCAGTACTTC.

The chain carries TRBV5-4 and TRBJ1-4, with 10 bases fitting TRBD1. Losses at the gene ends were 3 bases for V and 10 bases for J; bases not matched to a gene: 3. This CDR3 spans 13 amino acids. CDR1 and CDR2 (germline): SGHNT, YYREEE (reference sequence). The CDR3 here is CASSSWDRGKLFF. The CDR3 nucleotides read TGTGCCAGCAGCTCCTGGGACAGGGGAAAACTGTTTTTT. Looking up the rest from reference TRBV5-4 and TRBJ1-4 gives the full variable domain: ETGVTQSPTHLIKTRGQQVTLRCSSQSGHNTVSWYQQALGQGPQFIFQYYREEENGRGNFPPRFSGLQFPNYSSELNVNALELDDSALYLCASSSWDRGKLFFGSGTQLSVL.

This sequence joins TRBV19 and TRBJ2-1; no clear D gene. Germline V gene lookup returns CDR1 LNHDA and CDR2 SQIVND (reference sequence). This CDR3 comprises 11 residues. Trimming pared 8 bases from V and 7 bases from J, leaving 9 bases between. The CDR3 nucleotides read TGTGCCAGTTCGGCTTTTAATGAGCAGTTCTTC. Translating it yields CASSAFNEQFF.

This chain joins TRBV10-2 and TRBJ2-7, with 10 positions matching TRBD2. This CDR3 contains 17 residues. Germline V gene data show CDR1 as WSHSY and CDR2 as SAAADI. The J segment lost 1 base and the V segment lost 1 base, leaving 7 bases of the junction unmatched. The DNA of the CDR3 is TGCGCCAGCAGTGAGTTCCTTAGCGGGGGGACGTCCTACGAGCAGTACTTC. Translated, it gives CASSEFLSGGTSYEQYF.

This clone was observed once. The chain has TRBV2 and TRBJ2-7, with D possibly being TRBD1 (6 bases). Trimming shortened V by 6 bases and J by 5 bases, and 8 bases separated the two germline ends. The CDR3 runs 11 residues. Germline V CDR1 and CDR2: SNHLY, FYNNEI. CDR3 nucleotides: TGTGCCAGCAGCCACAGGGACGAGCAGTACTTC. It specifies CASSHRDEQYF.

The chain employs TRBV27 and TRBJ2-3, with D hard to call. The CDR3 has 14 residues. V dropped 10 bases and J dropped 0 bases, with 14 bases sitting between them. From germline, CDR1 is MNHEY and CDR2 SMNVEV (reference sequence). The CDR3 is CATTTQASTDTQYF. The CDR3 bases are TGTGCCACCACCACCCAGGCTAGCACAGATACGCAGTATTTT.

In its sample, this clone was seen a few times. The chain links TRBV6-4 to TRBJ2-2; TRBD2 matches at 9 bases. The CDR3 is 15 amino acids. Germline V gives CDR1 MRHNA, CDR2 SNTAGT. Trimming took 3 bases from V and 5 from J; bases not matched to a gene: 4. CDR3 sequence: CASSEVAGATGELFF. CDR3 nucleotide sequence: TGTGCCAGCAGTGAGGTAGCGGGAGCTACCGGGGAGCTGTTTTTT.

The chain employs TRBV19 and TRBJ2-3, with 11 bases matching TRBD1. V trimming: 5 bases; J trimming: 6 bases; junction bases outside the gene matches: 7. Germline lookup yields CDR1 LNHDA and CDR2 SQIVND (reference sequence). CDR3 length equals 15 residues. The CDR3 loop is CASSARTGGRDTQYF. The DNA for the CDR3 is TGTGCCAGTAGTGCCCGGACAGGGGGCCGGGATACGCAGTATTTT.

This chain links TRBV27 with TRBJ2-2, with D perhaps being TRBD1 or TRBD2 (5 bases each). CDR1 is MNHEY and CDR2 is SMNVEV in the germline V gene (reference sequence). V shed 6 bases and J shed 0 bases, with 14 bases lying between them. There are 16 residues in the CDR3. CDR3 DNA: TGTGCCAGCAGCCGATTTGGGGGAACGAACACCGGGGAGCTGTTTTTT. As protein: CASSRFGGTNTGELFF.

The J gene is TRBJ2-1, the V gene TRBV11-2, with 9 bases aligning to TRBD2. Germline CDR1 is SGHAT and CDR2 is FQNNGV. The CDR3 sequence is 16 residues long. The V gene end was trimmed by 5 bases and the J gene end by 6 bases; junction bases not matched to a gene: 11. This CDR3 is CASSPRLAAYLNEQFF. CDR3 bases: TGTGCCAGCAGCCCTCGACTAGCGGCTTATCTCAATGAGCAGTTCTTC.

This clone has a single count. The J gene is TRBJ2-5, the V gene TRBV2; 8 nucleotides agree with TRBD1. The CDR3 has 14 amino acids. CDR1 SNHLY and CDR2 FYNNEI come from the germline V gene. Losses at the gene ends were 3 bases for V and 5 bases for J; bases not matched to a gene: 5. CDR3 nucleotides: TGTGCCAGCAGTGACCGGGACAGGATCGAGACCCAGTACTTC. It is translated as CASSDRDRIETQYF.

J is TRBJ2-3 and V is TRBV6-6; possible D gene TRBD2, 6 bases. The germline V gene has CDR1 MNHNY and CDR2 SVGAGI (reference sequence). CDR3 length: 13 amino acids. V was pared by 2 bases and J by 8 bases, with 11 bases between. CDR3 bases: TGTGCCAGCAGTTACGGACTACGAGGTACGCAGTATTTT. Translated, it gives CASSYGLRGTQYF.

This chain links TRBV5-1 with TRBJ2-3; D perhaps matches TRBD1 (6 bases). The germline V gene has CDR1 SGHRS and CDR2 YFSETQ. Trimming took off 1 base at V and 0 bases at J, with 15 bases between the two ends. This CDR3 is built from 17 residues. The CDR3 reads CASSLTGSASSTDTQYF. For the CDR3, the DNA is TGCGCCAGCAGCTTGACAGGGTCTGCGTCTAGCACAGATACGCAGTATTTT. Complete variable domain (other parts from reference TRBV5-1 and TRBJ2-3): KAGVTQTPRYLIKTRGQQVTLSCSPISGHRSVSWYQQTPGQGLQFLFEYFSETQRNKGNFPGRFSGRQFSNSRSEMNVSTLELGDSALYLCASSLTGSASSTDTQYFGPGTRLTVL.

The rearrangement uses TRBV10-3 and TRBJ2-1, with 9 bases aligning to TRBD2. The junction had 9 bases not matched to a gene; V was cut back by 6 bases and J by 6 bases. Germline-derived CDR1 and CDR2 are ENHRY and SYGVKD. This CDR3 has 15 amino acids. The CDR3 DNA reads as TGTGCCATCAGCCGGCCCGGGACTAGCACCAATGAGCAGTTCTTC. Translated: CAISRPGTSTNEQFF.

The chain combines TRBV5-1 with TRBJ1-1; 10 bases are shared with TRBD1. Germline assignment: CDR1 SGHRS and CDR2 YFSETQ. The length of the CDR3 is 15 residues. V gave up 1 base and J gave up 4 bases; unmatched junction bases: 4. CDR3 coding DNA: TGCGCCAGCAGCTTGCTAGGACAGGGGGTCACTGAAGCTTTCTTT. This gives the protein CASSLLGQGVTEAFF.

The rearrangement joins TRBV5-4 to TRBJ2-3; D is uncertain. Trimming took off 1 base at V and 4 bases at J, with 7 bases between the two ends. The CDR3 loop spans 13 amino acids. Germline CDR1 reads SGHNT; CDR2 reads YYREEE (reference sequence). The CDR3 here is CASSLLSSDTQYF. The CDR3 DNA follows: TGTGCCAGCAGCTTGCTCAGCTCAGATACGCAGTATTTT.

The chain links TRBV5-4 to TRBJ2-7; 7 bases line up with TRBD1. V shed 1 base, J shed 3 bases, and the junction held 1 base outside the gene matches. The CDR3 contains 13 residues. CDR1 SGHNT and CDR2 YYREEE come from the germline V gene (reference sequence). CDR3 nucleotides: TGTGCCAGCAGCTTGCCAGGGGGCTACGAGCAGTACTTC. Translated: CASSLPGGYEQYF.

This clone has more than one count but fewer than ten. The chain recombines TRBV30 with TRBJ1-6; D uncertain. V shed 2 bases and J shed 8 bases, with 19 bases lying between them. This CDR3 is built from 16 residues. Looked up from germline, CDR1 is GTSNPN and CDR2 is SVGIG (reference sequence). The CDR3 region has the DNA TGTGCCTGGAGTCTGCGCGGGGTGCAACGGGATTCACCCCTCCACTTT. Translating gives CAWSLRGVQRDSPLHF. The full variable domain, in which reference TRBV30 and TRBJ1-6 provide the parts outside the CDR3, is SQTIHQWPATLVQPVGSPLSLECTVEGTSNPNLYWYRQAAGRGLQLLFYSVGIGQISSEVPQNLSASRPQDRQFILSSKKLLLSDSGFYLCAWSLRGVQRDSPLHFGNGTRLTVT.

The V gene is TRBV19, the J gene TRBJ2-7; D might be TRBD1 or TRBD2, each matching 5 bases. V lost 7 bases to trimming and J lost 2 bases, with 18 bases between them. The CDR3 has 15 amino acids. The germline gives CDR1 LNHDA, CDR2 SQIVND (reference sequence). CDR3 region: CASTPDPGPPYEQYF. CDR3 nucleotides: TGTGCCAGTACACCCGACCCGGGGCCCCCCTACGAGCAGTACTTC.

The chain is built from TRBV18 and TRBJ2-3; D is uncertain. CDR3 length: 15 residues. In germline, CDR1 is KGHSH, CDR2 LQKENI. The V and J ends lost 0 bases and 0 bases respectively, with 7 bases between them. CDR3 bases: TGTGCCAGCTCACCACCTTTTGTAAGCACAGATACGCAGTATTTT. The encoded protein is CASSPPFVSTDTQYF. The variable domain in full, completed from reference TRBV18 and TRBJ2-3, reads NAGVMQNPRHLVRRRGQEARLRCSPMKGHSHVYWYRQLPEEGLKFMVYLQKENIIDESGMPKERFSAEFPKEGPSILRIQQVVRGDSAAYFCASSPPFVSTDTQYFGPGTRLTVL.

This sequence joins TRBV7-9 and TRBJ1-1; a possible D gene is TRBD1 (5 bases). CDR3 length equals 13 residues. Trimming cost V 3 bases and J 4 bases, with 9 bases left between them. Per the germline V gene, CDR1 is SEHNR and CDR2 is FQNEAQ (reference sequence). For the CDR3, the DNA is TGTGCCAGCAGCTTCCAGGGCGGCACTGAAGCTTTCTTT. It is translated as CASSFQGGTEAFF.

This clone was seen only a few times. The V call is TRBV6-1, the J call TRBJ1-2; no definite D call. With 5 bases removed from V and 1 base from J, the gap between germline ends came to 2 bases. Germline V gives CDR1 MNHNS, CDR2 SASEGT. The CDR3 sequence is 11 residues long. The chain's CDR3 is CASSFNYGYTF. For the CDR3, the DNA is TGTGCCAGCAGTTTTAACTATGGCTACACCTTC.